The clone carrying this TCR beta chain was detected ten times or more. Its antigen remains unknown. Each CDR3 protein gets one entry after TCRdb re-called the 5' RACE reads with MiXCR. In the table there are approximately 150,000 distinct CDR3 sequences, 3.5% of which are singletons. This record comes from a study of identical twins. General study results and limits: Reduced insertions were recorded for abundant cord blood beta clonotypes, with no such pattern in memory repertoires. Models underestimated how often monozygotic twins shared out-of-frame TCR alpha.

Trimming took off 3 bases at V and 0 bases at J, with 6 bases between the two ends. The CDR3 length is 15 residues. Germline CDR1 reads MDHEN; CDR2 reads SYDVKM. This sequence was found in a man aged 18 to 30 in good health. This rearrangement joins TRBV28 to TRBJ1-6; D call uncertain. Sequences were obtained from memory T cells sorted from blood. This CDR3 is CASSFALSYNSPLHF. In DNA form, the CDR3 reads TGTGCCAGCAGTTTCGCTCTCTCCTATAATTCACCCCTCCACTTT.